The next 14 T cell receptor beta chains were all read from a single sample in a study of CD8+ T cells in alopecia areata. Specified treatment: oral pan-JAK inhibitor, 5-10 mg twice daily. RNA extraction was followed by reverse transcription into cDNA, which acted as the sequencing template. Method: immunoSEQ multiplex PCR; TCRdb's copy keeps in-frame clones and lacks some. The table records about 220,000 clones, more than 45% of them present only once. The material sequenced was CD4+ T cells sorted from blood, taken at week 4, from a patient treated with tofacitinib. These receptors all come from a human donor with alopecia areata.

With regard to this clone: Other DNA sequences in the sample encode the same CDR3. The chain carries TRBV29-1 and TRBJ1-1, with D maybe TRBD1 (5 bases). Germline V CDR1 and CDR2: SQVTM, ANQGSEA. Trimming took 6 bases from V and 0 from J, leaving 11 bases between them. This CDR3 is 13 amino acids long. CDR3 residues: CSVGGRMNTEAFF. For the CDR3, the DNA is TGCAGCGTGGGGGGTCGGATGAACACTGAAGCTTTCTTT.

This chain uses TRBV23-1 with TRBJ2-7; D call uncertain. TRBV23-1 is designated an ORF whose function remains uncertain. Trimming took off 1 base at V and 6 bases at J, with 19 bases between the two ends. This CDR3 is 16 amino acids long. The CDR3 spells CASSQWALQLHSEQYF. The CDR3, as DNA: TGCGCCAGCAGTCAATGGGCACTCCAACTCCATTCCGAGCAGTACTTC.

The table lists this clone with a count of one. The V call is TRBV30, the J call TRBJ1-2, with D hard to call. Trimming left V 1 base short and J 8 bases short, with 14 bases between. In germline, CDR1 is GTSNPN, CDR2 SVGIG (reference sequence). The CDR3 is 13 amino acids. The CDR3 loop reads CAWSGSTARGYTF. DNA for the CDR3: TGTGCCTGGAGTGGGTCCACCGCAAGGGGCTACACCTTC.

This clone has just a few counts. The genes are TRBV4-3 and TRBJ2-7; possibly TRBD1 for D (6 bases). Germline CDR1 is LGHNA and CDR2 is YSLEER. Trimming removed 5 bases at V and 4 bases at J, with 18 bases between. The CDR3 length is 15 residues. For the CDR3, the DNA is TGCGCCAGCAGCTCCGGGACACCCCCCCGGTACGAGCAGTACTTC. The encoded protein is CASSSGTPPRYEQYF.

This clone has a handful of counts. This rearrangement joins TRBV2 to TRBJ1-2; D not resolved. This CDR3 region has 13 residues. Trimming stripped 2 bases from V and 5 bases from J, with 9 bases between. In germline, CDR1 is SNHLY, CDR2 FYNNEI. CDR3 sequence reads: CASSESGGYGYTF. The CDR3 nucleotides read TGTGCCAGCAGTGAATCAGGCGGTTATGGCTACACCTTC.

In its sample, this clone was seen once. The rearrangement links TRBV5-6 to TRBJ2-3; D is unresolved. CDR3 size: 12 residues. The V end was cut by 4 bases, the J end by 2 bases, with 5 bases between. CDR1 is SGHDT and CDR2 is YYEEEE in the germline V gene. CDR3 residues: CASSLFTDTQYF. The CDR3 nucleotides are TGTGCCAGCAGCCTATTCACAGATACGCAGTATTTT.

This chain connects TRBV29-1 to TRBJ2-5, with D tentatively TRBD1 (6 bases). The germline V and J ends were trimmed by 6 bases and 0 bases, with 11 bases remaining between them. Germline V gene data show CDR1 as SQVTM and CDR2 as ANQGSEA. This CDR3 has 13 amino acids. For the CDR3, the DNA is TGCAGCGTAAGGGGACAATACCAAGAGACCCAGTACTTC. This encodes CSVRGQYQETQYF. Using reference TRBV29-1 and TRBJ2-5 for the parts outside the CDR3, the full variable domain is SAVISQKPSRDICQRGTSLTIQCQVDSQVTMMFWYRQQPGQSLTLIATANQGSEATYESGFVIDKFPISRPNLTFSTLTVSNMSPEDSSIYLCSVRGQYQETQYFGPGTRLLVL.

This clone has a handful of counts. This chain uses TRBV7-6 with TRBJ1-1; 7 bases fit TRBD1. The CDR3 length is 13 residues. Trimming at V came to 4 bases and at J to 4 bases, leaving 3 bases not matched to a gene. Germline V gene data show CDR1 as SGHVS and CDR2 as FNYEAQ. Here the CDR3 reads CASSSRQGTEAFF. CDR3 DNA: TGTGCCAGCAGCTCCAGACAGGGCACTGAAGCTTTCTTT.

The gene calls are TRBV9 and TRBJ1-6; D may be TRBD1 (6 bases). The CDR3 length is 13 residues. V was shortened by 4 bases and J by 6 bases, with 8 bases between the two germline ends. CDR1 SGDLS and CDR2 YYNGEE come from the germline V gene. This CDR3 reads CASSPDSNSPLHF. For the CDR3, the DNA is TGTGCCAGCAGCCCGGACAGTAATTCACCCCTCCACTTT.

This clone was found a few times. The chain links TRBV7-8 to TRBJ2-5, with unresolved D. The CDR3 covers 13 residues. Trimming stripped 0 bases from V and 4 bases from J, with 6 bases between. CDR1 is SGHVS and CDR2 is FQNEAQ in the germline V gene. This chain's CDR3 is CASSLAGSETQYF. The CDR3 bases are TGTGCCAGCAGCTTAGCAGGGTCAGAGACCCAGTACTTC.

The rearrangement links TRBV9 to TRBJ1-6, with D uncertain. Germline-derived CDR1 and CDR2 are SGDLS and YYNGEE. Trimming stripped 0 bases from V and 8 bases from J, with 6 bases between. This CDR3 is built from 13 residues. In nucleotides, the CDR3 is TGTGCCAGCAGCGTAGTTGGGGATTCACCCCTCCACTTT. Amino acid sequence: CASSVVGDSPLHF.

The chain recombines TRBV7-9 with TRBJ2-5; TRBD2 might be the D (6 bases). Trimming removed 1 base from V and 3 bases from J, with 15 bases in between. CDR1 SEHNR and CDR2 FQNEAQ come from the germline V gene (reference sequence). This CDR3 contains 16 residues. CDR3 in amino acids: CASSLVLSAGKETQYF. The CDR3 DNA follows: TGTGCCAGCAGCTTAGTTCTGTCTGCGGGGAAAGAGACCCAGTACTTC.

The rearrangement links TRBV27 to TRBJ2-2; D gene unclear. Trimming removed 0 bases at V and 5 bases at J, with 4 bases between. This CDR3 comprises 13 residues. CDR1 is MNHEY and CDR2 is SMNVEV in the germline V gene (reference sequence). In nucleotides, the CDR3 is TGTGCCAGCAGTTTATCGGTGACCGGGGAGCTGTTTTTT. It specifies CASSLSVTGELFF.

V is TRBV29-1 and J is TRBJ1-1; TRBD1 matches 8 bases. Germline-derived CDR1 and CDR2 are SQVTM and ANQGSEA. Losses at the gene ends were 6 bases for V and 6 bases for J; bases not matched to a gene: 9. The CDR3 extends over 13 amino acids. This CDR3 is CSVGQVITAEAFF. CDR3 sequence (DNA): TGCAGCGTGGGACAGGTGATAACCGCTGAAGCTTTCTTT.